The sequence of this T cell receptor (beta chain) was determined in a study of a mutant IDH1 vaccine in newly diagnosed glioma. Comment on this clone: What it binds is not known.

Assay: immunoSEQ multiplex PCR; the TCRdb copy retains only in-frame clones and omits some. The sample yields fewer than 45,000 clones, around 81% seen once. Indicated time point: week 35, safety follow-up. Doses consisted of 300 ug of mutant IDH1 20-mer peptide each, paired with topical imiquimod. J gave up 2 bases and V 4 bases, and 8 bases lay outside the gene matches. This CDR3 spans 17 amino acids. In germline, CDR1 is SEHNR, CDR2 FQNEAQ (reference sequence). This specimen was PBMCs, taken from a glioma patient whose treatment included an IDH1 peptide vaccine. The chain uses TRBV7-9 and TRBJ1-4, with 9 bases identical to TRBD1. The clonotype originates from a woman in her thirties or forties with glioma. Some clones in this sample may be carry-over from other donors' samples. CDR3 DNA: TGTGCCAGCAGCTCGCCGGGACAGGGACCCACTAATGAAAAACTGTTTTTT. Residues: CASSSPGQGPTNEKLFF.